A selection of T cell receptor beta chains follows, all from one sample in a study of neurological immune-mediated disorders. TCRdb passed the 5' RACE reads through MiXCR, listing each CDR3 protein once. The sample includes approximately 80,000 distinct CDR3 sequences, 4.3% of them seen just once. Material: PBMCs. Receptor source: a woman between 55 and 75 years old with multiple sclerosis. Each CDR3 is given with its conserved first and last residue. D genes are given only for firm matches. Size tells how often a clone was seen (once, few, many) or the class of an expanded clone, and some rows leave it out.

j_gene,d_gene,abundance,v_gene,CDR3nt,CDR3aa
TRBJ2-6,NA,many,TRBV5-1,TGCGCCAGCAGCTTGGGGATGGTCTCTGGGGCCAACGTCCTGACTTTC,CASSLGMVSGANVLTF
TRBJ2-7,NA,many,TRBV29-1,TGCAGCGTTGAGATGGACAGCGCGGAATACGAGCAGTACTTC,CSVEMDSAEYEQYF
TRBJ2-5,TRBD2,many,TRBV20-1,TGCAGTGGGACTAGCGGGGGGGCAGTGGTAGAGACCCAGTACTTC,CSGTSGGAVVETQYF
TRBJ1-2,NA,few,TRBV19,TGTGCCAGTAGGATTGAAGGACAGAACTATGGCTACACCTTC,CASRIEGQNYGYTF
TRBJ1-3,NA,many,TRBV12-3/TRBV12-4,TGTGCCAGCAGTTCGACAGAGGTTAACACCATATATTTT,CASSSTEVNTIYF
TRBJ2-7,NA,many,TRBV7-9,TGTGCCAGCAGCTCAGCAGGGACATCCTTTTACGAGCAGTACTTC,CASSSAGTSFYEQYF
TRBJ2-1,TRBD1,NA,TRBV6-1,TGTGCCAGCAGTGAGAGACAGGGGAACTCCTACAATGAGCAGTTCTTC,CASSERQGNSYNEQFF
TRBJ1-5,NA,many,TRBV20-1,TGCAGTGCTAGAGACAGGGGACGGAATCAGCCCCAGCATTTT,CSARDRGRNQPQHF
TRBJ1-2,NA,many,TRBV12-3/TRBV12-4,TGTGCCAGCAGTTTAGGGACGGTGAACTATGGCTACACCTTC,CASSLGTVNYGYTF
TRBJ2-5,TRBD2,many,TRBV11-2,TGTGCCAGCACGTGGAGGACTAGCGGGATCCAGGAGACCCAGTACTTC,CASTWRTSGIQETQYF
TRBJ2-3,TRBD2,many,TRBV20-1,TGCAGTGCTAGGGCCCTAGCGGGGGGATCAGATACGCAGTATTTT,CSARALAGGSDTQYF
TRBJ1-2,NA,many,TRBV20-1,TGCAGTGCTACGGACGGGACACGTGGTGGCTACACCTTC,CSATDGTRGGYTF
TRBJ2-3,TRBD1,NA,TRBV6-5,TGTGCCAGCAGCAGGGACAGGGAGGGCACAGATACGCAGTATTTT,CASSRDREGTDTQYF
TRBJ1-3,NA,many,TRBV7-2,TGTGCCAGCAGCTTAGGGCCAAACTCTGGAAACACCATATATTTT,CASSLGPNSGNTIYF
TRBJ2-1,NA,many,TRBV6-5,TGTGCCAGCCAAGTTCAGGGGGGTGAGCAGTTCTTC,CASQVQGGEQFF
TRBJ2-1,TRBD2,many,TRBV5-1,TGCGCCAGCAGCTTGGTGGCGGGGGGAAACTACAATGAGCAGTTCTTC,CASSLVAGGNYNEQFF
TRBJ1-5,TRBD1,many,TRBV20-1,TGCAGTGCTAGGGGACAGGGAAGGGCGAACAATCAGCCCCAGCATTTT,CSARGQGRANNQPQHF
TRBJ2-7,NA,many,TRBV5-1,TGCGCCAGCAGTTGGAGGGACCCCATGAGCGAGCAGTACTTC,CASSWRDPMSEQYF
TRBJ2-2,TRBD1,many,TRBV15,TGTGCCACCAGCAGCGGTACAGGGGGTAACACCGGGGAGCTGTTTTTT,CATSSGTGGNTGELFF
TRBJ2-5,NA,many,TRBV20-1,TGCAGTGCTAGTTTTCAGACCCAGTACTTC,CSASFQTQYF
TRBJ1-5,NA,many,TRBV13,TGTGCCAGCAGCCGACGCGGGGCCAATCAGCCCCAGCATTTT,CASSRRGANQPQHF
TRBJ1-1,NA,many,TRBV12-3/TRBV12-4,TGTGCCAGCAGTCCAGCCGCATCGAACACTGAAGCTTTCTTT,CASSPAASNTEAFF
TRBJ2-7,TRBD1,many,TRBV5-6,TGTGCCAGCAGCACGAACCGGGACAGGGTGGTCTACGAGCAGTACTTC,CASSTNRDRVVYEQYF
TRBJ1-2,NA,many,TRBV7-2,TGTGCCAGCAGCCCTTCGACAGCATCTAACTATGGCTACACCTTC,CASSPSTASNYGYTF
TRBJ1-5,TRBD1,many,TRBV20-1,TGCAGTGTTGGGACAGGGGACCAGCCCCAGCATTTT,CSVGTGDQPQHF
TRBJ1-3,TRBD1,NA,TRBV5-1,TGCGCCAGCAGCCGGGACAGTACTGTTGGAAACACCATATATTTT,CASSRDSTVGNTIYF
TRBJ2-2,NA,many,TRBV20-1,TGCAGTGCTCGGGTGACAGCGAACACCGGGGAGCTGTTTTTT,CSARVTANTGELFF
TRBJ1-2,NA,many,TRBV12-3/TRBV12-4,TGTGCCAGCAGCAGAGACAGATATGGCTACACCTTC,CASSRDRYGYTF
TRBJ1-1,TRBD1,many,TRBV15,TGTGCCACAAAGACCGGACAGGGGGCGCGGACTGAAGCTTTCTTT,CATKTGQGARTEAFF
TRBJ2-7,NA,many,TRBV5-1,TGCGCCAGCAGCTTGTTGGGGGAGTACGAGCAGTACTTC,CASSLLGEYEQYF
TRBJ2-2,TRBD2,many,TRBV5-1,TGCGCCAGCAGTTCCACTCCTAGCGGGGGGGGCTCCGCCGGGGAGCTGTTTTTT,CASSSTPSGGGSAGELFF
TRBJ1-1,NA,many,TRBV7-9,TGTGCCAGCAGCTCCAGGGGTACGATGAACACTGAAGCTTTCTTT,CASSSRGTMNTEAFF
TRBJ2-7,NA,many,TRBV7-8,TGTGCCAGCAGTCCCGCGGTGTCCGAGCAGTACTTC,CASSPAVSEQYF
TRBJ2-2,NA,many,TRBV6-5,TGTGCCAGCAGCCGCTGGGGAGGGGGCCGGACCGGGGAGCTGTTTTTT,CASSRWGGGRTGELFF
TRBJ2-3,NA,many,TRBV4-1,TGCGCCAGCAGTACAGGGAACACAGATACGCAGTATTTT,CASSTGNTDTQYF
TRBJ2-7,NA,many,TRBV10-3,TGTGCCATCAGCTCAGGGGTCTACGAGCAGTACTTC,CAISSGVYEQYF
TRBJ1-2,TRBD1,many,TRBV5-1,TGCGCCAGCAGCTTGGAGGGGGCGCGGGGCTACACCTTC,CASSLEGARGYTF
TRBJ2-5,NA,many,TRBV7-6,TGTGCCAGCAGCCTGAGGGGTCAAGAGACCCAGTACTTC,CASSLRGQETQYF
TRBJ2-1,NA,many,TRBV5-1,TGCGCCAGCAGCTTGGGAGACAGGGAGGGAAATGAGCAGTTCTTC,CASSLGDREGNEQFF
TRBJ2-7,TRBD2,many,TRBV27,TGTGCCAGCAGATCCTTGGCCCGGAGCGGGGGGGCCGGGTACGAGCAGTACTTC,CASRSLARSGGAGYEQYF
TRBJ1-6,NA,NA,TRBV30,TGTGCCTGGAGAGGGGAAGCAAACCCCCCTAATTCACCCCTCCACTTT,CAWRGEANPPNSPLHF
TRBJ2-5,NA,many,TRBV5-1,TGCGCCAGCGCTGAAAAGGCAGGTTTTTACCAAGAGACCCAGTACTTC,CASAEKAGFYQETQYF
TRBJ2-2,TRBD1,many,TRBV20-1,TGCAGTGCTAGCGACAGGGGCACCGGGGAGCTGTTTTTT,CSASDRGTGELFF
TRBJ1-4,NA,many,TRBV3-1,TGTGCCAGCAAGGGTGAAAAACTGTTTTTT,CASKGEKLFF
TRBJ2-1,TRBD2,many,TRBV7-7,TGTGCTAGCAGCTTACGCGGGGGGGCACCGAATGAGCAGTTCTTC,CASSLRGGAPNEQFF